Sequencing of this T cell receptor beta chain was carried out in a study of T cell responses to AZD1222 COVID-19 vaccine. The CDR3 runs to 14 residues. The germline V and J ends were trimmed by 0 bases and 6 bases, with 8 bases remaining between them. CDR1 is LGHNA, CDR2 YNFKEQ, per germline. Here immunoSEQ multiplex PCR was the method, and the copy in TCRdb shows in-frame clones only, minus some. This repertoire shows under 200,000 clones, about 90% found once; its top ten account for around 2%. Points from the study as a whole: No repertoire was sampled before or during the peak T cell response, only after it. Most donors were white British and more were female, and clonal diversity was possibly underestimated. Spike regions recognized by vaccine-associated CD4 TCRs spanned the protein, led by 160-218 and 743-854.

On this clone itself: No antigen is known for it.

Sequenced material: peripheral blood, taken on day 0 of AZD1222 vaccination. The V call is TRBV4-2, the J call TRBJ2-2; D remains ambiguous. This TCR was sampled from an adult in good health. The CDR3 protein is CASSQETEAGELFF. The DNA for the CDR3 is TGTGCCAGCAGCCAAGAAACAGAGGCCGGGGAGCTGTTTTTT.